This TCR beta chain was retrieved from a study of cytomegalovirus exposure and HLA in healthy donors. Primers included in the PCR were 60 Vbeta and 13 Jbeta primers. Sequencing was performed with immunoSEQ multiplex PCR; in TCRdb, only in-frame clones are kept and a portion is missing. The sample has 200,000 to 250,000 clones, around four fifths seen once; the top ten hold 3.8%. In germline, CDR1 is SQVTM, CDR2 ANQGSEA. The trim removed 3 bases at V and 0 bases at J, leaving 2 bases unmatched. The CDR3 extends over 15 amino acids. The sequence came from a male donor in good health and CMV-seronegative. Sequencing used PBMCs. The chain has TRBV29-1 and TRBJ2-2; 9 bases are shared with TRBD1. The DNA for the CDR3 is TGCAGCGTTGATGGGACAGGGACGAACACCGGGGAGCTGTTTTTT. It is translated as CSVDGTGTNTGELFF.